This passage covers 8 T cell receptor beta chains from one sample sequenced in a study of shared clonotypes between healthy human individuals. CD45RO-negative, CCR7-positively selected cells formed the naive CD8 fraction, excluding terminally differentiated effector memory CD45RA+ cells. The method was immunoSEQ multiplex PCR; TCRdb's version includes in-frame clones alone and lacks a portion of them. Among about 2 million clones listed, over 85% were seen once. Sequenced input: naive CD8+ T cells sorted from blood. These receptors came from a man aged 18-30 years in good health.

This clone showed up just once. CDR3 region: CASSHGGYTGELFF. In DNA form, the CDR3 reads TGTGCCAGCAGTCACGGCGGATACACCGGGGAGCTGTTTTTT. The chain combines TRBV27 with TRBJ2-2; D gene unclear. The germline gives CDR1 MNHEY, CDR2 SMNVEV (reference sequence). This CDR3 is built from 14 residues. Trimming took 5 bases from V and 3 from J, leaving 10 bases between them.

The chain combines TRBV7-9 with TRBJ2-4; D not certain. Between the trimmed V and J ends, which lost 2 bases and 3 bases, there was a span of 8 bases. The CDR3 runs to 14 residues. Per germline, CDR1 SEHNR and CDR2 FQNEAQ (reference sequence). DNA for the CDR3: TGTGCCAGCAGCTTAAGGGCGGACAAAAACATTCAGTACTTC. Protein product: CASSLRADKNIQYF.

The V call is TRBV2, the J call TRBJ2-7, with a possible D match to TRBD1 (6 bases). CDR1 and CDR2 from the germline V gene are SNHLY and FYNNEI. The length of the CDR3 is 19 residues. The V gene lost 0 bases and the J gene lost 3 bases, with 24 bases spanning the gap. CDR3 coding DNA: TGTGCCAGCAGTGAAGCTGCCCCCTACAGGGTTTTACTTCTCTACGAGCAGTACTTC. This codes for CASSEAAPYRVLLLYEQYF. Full variable domain (missing parts from reference TRBV2 and TRBJ2-7): EPEVTQTPSHQVTQMGQEVILRCVPISNHLYFYWYRQILGQKVEFLVSFYNNEISEKSEIFDDQFSVERPDGSNFTLKIRSTKLEDSAMYFCASSEAAPYRVLLLYEQYFGPGTRLTVT.

The rearrangement uses TRBV30 and TRBJ1-4; D gene ambiguous. In germline, CDR1 is GTSNPN, CDR2 SVGIG (reference sequence). V gave up 4 bases and J gave up 4 bases, with 10 bases separating them. The CDR3 sequence is 13 residues long. CDR3 sequence (DNA): TGTGCCTGGAAGAAGGGTATTAATGAAAAACTGTTTTTT. Translating gives CAWKKGINEKLFF.

A remark on this clone: Within the sample, other DNA sequences also encode this same CDR3. The V call is TRBV5-1, the J call TRBJ2-7; tentative D call: TRBD2 (5 bases). The CDR3 spans 14 residues. Trimming took 0 bases from V and 0 from J, leaving 7 bases between them. Germline V CDR1 and CDR2: SGHRS, YFSETQ. In DNA, the CDR3 is TGCGCCAGCAGCTTGGTAGGGAGCTCCTACGAGCAGTACTTC. This encodes CASSLVGSSYEQYF.

The chain employs TRBV6-5 and TRBJ2-1; no clear D. There are 13 residues in the CDR3. Germline-derived CDR1 and CDR2 are MNHEY and SVGAGI. V was trimmed by 8 bases and J by 0 bases, leaving 8 bases between them. CDR3 sequence: CASPRVSYNEQFF. The DNA for the CDR3 is TGTGCCAGCCCCCGAGTCTCCTACAATGAGCAGTTCTTC.

This chain joins TRBV5-6 and TRBJ2-5; D call uncertain. Trimming cost V 0 bases and J 4 bases, with 7 bases left between them. Germline values: CDR1 SGHDT, CDR2 YYEEEE. There are 13 residues in the CDR3. The CDR3 sequence is CASSLGSVETQYF. The DNA of the CDR3 is TGTGCCAGCAGCTTGGGCAGCGTAGAGACCCAGTACTTC.

This chain uses TRBV6-1 with TRBJ1-2; D might be TRBD1 (6 bases). This CDR3 has 15 residues. V was shortened by 4 bases and J by 1 base, with 13 bases between the two germline ends. Germline CDR1 is MNHNS and CDR2 is SASEGT. Written as DNA, the CDR3 is TGTGCCAGCAGTGCACAGGGATATTATAACTATGGCTACACCTTC. This gives the protein CASSAQGYYNYGYTF.